Below are 16 T cell receptor beta chains sequenced from a single sample in a study of response to subunit inactivated influenza vaccine. TCRdb reprocessed the RT-PCR reads via MiXCR and lists one record per CDR3 protein. This table holds 500,000 to 600,000 distinct CDR3 sequences, about 10% found once. The source was PBMCs from blood, collected on the day of vaccination. These receptors originate from a man in his fifties who received an inactivated influenza vaccine.

This clonotype was counted a few times. This rearrangement joins TRBV6-2 or TRBV6-3 to TRBJ2-1, with D uncertain. Trimming shortened V by 0 bases and J by 7 bases, and 7 bases separated the two germline ends. CDR1 is MNHEY and CDR2 is SVGEGT in the germline V gene. There are 13 residues in the CDR3. The CDR3 DNA reads as TGTGCCAGCAGTTACTCTGTCCGGAATGAGCAGTTCTTC. It translates to CASSYSVRNEQFF.

This clonotype occurred a few times. The chain combines TRBV9 with TRBJ2-5, with D possibly TRBD1 on 5 matching bases. Trimming took 0 bases from V and 5 from J, leaving 5 bases between them. The CDR3 contains 12 residues. CDR1 and CDR2 (germline): SGDLS, YYNGEE. CDR3 loop: CASSVGGETQYF. In DNA form, the CDR3 reads TGTGCCAGCAGCGTAGGGGGCGAGACCCAGTACTTC.

In its sample, this clonotype was seen a few times. The chain has TRBV6-5 and TRBJ2-2; D is ambiguous. Germline lookup yields CDR1 MNHEY and CDR2 SVGAGI. This CDR3 contains 15 residues. Trimming left V 0 bases short and J 1 base short, with 6 bases between. CDR3 nucleotides: TGTGCCAGCAGTTACTCCCAGGTGAACACCGGGGAGCTGTTTTTT. Translated: CASSYSQVNTGELFF.

The chain carries TRBV6-5 and TRBJ2-7; 7 bases match TRBD1. This CDR3 is built from 14 residues. CDR1 and CDR2 from the germline V gene are MNHEY and SVGAGI. J gave up 0 bases and V 1 base, and 0 bases lay outside the gene matches. CDR3 residues: CASSYYRGSYEQYF. DNA for the CDR3: TGTGCCAGCAGTTACTACAGGGGCTCCTACGAGCAGTACTTC.

This chain uses TRBV12-3 or TRBV12-4 with TRBJ1-2, with D tentatively TRBD1 (6 bases). Trimming removed 3 bases at V and 6 bases at J, with 8 bases between. The CDR3 extends over 12 amino acids. The CDR3 coding sequence is TGTGCCAGCAGTTTTTCAGGGGATGGCTACACCTTC. This gives the protein CASSFSGDGYTF.

This clonotype was found a few times. The genes are TRBV10-1 and TRBJ1-5, with 9 positions matching TRBD1. The CDR3 loop spans 15 amino acids. Trimming cost V 6 bases and J 7 bases; bases outside gene matches: 10. Germline loops: CDR1 WNHNN, CDR2 SYGVQD (reference sequence). The CDR3 DNA reads TGCGCCAGCAGAACCGGGACAGGGATAGGACAGCCCCAGCATTTT. This translates into CASRTGTGIGQPQHF.

This clonotype was counted many times. The V and J genes are TRBV12-3 or TRBV12-4 and TRBJ2-3; TRBD2 matches 7 bases. V trimming: 1 base; J trimming: 1 base; junction bases outside the gene matches: 5. The CDR3 loop spans 16 amino acids. DNA of the CDR3: TGTGCCAGCAGTTTAGGGCTTCTAGCGGGCACAGATACGCAGTATTTT. Translation gives CASSLGLLAGTDTQYF.

This clonotype was observed at least ten times. The rearrangement uses TRBV25-1 and TRBJ2-7, with a tentative D call TRBD1 (6 bases). V was shortened by 10 bases and J by 0 bases, with 13 bases between the two germline ends. CDR1 is MGHDK, CDR2 SYGVNS, per germline. The CDR3 has 13 amino acids. As DNA, the CDR3 is TGTGCCACCCGTCCAGGGGCCTCCTACGAGCAGTACTTC. Translating it yields CATRPGASYEQYF.

A few counts support this clonotype. The J gene is TRBJ2-7, the V gene TRBV5-1; D is possibly TRBD1 or TRBD2 (5 bases each). Germline CDR1 and CDR2: SGHRS and YFSETQ. The V gene lost 7 bases and the J gene lost 6 bases, with 14 bases spanning the gap. CDR3 length: 12 amino acids. CDR3 coding DNA: TGCGCCAGCGTCGGGGCCCCGGGCGAGCAGTACTTC. Encoded protein: CASVGAPGEQYF.

The chain joins TRBV20-1 to TRBJ2-1; D possibly corresponds to TRBD2 (5 bases). The CDR3 sequence is 16 residues long. Deletions cut 0 bases from V and 0 bases from J, with 12 bases between. Germline CDR1 and CDR2: DFQATT and SNEGSKA (reference sequence). This chain's CDR3 is CSARDLSGSSYNEQFF. For the CDR3, the DNA is TGCAGTGCTAGAGATCTCAGCGGAAGCTCCTACAATGAGCAGTTCTTC.

V and J are TRBV28 and TRBJ2-7; TRBD2 matches 11 bases. With V trimmed by 7 bases and J by 4 bases, 6 bases remained unmatched. The CDR3 consists of 14 residues. Per the germline V gene, CDR1 is MDHEN and CDR2 is SYDVKM. CDR3 residues: CASIGTSGDYEQYF. Written as DNA, the CDR3 is TGTGCCAGCATAGGGACTAGCGGAGATTACGAGCAGTACTTC.

This clonotype has only a few counts. The chain links TRBV27 to TRBJ2-2, with D perhaps matching TRBD1 or TRBD2 (6 bases each). Looked up from germline, CDR1 is MNHEY and CDR2 is SMNVEV (reference sequence). Trimming pared 2 bases from V and 0 bases from J, leaving 10 bases between. The CDR3 is made up of 16 amino acids. The CDR3, as DNA: TGTGCCAGCAGTTTAGCGAGGGGGGCGAACACCGGGGAGCTGTTTTTT. This codes for CASSLARGANTGELFF.

This clonotype was detected a few times. This chain links TRBV28 with TRBJ2-1; 9 bases line up with TRBD2. CDR1 and CDR2 from the germline V gene are MDHEN and SYDVKM. There are 16 residues in the CDR3. V dropped 5 bases and J dropped 4; count of bases not matched to a gene: 9. CDR3 in DNA: TGTGCCAGCAGTCGCGGCGGGGGGGCAAATTACAATGAGCAGTTCTTC. Its protein product is CASSRGGGANYNEQFF.

This clonotype was counted at least ten times. The chain employs TRBV5-6 and TRBJ2-4, with a possible D match to TRBD1 (6 bases). Germline assignment: CDR1 SGHDT and CDR2 YYEEEE. Trimming left V 4 bases short and J 10 bases short, with 18 bases between. This CDR3 contains 14 residues. The DNA of the CDR3 is TGTGCCAGCAGCCACCGAGGGACACCAGGGATTCAGTACTTC. Translating it yields CASSHRGTPGIQYF. The full variable domain, completed using reference TRBV5-6 and TRBJ2-4, is DAGVTQSPTHLIKTRGQQVTLRCSPKSGHDTVSWYQQALGQGPQFIFQYYEEEERQRGNFPDRFSGHQFPNYSSELNVNALLLGDSALYLCASSHRGTPGIQYFGAGTRLSVL.

This rearrangement joins TRBV5-6 to TRBJ2-7; TRBD1 is a possible D gene (6 bases). Per germline, CDR1 SGHDT and CDR2 YYEEEE. V was pared by 4 bases and J by 0 bases, with 20 bases between. The CDR3 has 17 amino acids. CDR3 nucleotide sequence: TGTGCCAGCAGCCCTGCACTACGGACAGACCTCTCCTACGAGCAGTACTTC. It yields the protein CASSPALRTDLSYEQYF.

The V and J genes are TRBV7-9 and TRBJ2-1, with D unresolved. V lost 2 bases, J lost 5 bases, and 10 bases lay in between. This CDR3 region has 14 residues. Germline V CDR1 and CDR2: SEHNR, FQNEAQ (reference sequence). The CDR3 DNA reads TGTGCCAGCAGCTTATCTATTTCCAACAATGAGCAGTTCTTC. Translation: CASSLSISNNEQFF.